This entry describes one T cell receptor beta chain. Its specificity is unknown. Among the approximately 110 subjects of the validation cohort, separate from the roughly 730-subject first cohort, were the donors. This sample is drawn from a study of cytomegalovirus exposure and HLA in healthy donors. Study information: The 120 validation repertoires used the same platform as the 550 to 800 first-cohort repertoires (as reported by a later analysis). General observations from the study: Per published reports, the classifier diagnosed cytomegalovirus status with high specificity and sensitivity.

Only in-frame clones appear in the TCRdb table, and some are missing; sequencing was by immunoSEQ multiplex PCR. The table has more than 85,000 clones, 88% seen once. The V gene's germline CDR1 is MGHRA and CDR2 YSYEKL. This CDR3 has 15 amino acids. V was clipped by 4 bases and J by 5 bases; unmatched bases: 9. J is TRBJ2-5 and V is TRBV4-1; 8 bases align to TRBD2. Sequencing was done on a sample of PBMCs. This clonotype was obtained from a woman in her twenties or thirties in good health and CMV-seropositive. The CDR3 DNA reads TGCGCCAGCAGCCCCGCTAGGGGCGGGGGGGAGACCCAGTACTTC. Translating gives CASSPARGGGETQYF.